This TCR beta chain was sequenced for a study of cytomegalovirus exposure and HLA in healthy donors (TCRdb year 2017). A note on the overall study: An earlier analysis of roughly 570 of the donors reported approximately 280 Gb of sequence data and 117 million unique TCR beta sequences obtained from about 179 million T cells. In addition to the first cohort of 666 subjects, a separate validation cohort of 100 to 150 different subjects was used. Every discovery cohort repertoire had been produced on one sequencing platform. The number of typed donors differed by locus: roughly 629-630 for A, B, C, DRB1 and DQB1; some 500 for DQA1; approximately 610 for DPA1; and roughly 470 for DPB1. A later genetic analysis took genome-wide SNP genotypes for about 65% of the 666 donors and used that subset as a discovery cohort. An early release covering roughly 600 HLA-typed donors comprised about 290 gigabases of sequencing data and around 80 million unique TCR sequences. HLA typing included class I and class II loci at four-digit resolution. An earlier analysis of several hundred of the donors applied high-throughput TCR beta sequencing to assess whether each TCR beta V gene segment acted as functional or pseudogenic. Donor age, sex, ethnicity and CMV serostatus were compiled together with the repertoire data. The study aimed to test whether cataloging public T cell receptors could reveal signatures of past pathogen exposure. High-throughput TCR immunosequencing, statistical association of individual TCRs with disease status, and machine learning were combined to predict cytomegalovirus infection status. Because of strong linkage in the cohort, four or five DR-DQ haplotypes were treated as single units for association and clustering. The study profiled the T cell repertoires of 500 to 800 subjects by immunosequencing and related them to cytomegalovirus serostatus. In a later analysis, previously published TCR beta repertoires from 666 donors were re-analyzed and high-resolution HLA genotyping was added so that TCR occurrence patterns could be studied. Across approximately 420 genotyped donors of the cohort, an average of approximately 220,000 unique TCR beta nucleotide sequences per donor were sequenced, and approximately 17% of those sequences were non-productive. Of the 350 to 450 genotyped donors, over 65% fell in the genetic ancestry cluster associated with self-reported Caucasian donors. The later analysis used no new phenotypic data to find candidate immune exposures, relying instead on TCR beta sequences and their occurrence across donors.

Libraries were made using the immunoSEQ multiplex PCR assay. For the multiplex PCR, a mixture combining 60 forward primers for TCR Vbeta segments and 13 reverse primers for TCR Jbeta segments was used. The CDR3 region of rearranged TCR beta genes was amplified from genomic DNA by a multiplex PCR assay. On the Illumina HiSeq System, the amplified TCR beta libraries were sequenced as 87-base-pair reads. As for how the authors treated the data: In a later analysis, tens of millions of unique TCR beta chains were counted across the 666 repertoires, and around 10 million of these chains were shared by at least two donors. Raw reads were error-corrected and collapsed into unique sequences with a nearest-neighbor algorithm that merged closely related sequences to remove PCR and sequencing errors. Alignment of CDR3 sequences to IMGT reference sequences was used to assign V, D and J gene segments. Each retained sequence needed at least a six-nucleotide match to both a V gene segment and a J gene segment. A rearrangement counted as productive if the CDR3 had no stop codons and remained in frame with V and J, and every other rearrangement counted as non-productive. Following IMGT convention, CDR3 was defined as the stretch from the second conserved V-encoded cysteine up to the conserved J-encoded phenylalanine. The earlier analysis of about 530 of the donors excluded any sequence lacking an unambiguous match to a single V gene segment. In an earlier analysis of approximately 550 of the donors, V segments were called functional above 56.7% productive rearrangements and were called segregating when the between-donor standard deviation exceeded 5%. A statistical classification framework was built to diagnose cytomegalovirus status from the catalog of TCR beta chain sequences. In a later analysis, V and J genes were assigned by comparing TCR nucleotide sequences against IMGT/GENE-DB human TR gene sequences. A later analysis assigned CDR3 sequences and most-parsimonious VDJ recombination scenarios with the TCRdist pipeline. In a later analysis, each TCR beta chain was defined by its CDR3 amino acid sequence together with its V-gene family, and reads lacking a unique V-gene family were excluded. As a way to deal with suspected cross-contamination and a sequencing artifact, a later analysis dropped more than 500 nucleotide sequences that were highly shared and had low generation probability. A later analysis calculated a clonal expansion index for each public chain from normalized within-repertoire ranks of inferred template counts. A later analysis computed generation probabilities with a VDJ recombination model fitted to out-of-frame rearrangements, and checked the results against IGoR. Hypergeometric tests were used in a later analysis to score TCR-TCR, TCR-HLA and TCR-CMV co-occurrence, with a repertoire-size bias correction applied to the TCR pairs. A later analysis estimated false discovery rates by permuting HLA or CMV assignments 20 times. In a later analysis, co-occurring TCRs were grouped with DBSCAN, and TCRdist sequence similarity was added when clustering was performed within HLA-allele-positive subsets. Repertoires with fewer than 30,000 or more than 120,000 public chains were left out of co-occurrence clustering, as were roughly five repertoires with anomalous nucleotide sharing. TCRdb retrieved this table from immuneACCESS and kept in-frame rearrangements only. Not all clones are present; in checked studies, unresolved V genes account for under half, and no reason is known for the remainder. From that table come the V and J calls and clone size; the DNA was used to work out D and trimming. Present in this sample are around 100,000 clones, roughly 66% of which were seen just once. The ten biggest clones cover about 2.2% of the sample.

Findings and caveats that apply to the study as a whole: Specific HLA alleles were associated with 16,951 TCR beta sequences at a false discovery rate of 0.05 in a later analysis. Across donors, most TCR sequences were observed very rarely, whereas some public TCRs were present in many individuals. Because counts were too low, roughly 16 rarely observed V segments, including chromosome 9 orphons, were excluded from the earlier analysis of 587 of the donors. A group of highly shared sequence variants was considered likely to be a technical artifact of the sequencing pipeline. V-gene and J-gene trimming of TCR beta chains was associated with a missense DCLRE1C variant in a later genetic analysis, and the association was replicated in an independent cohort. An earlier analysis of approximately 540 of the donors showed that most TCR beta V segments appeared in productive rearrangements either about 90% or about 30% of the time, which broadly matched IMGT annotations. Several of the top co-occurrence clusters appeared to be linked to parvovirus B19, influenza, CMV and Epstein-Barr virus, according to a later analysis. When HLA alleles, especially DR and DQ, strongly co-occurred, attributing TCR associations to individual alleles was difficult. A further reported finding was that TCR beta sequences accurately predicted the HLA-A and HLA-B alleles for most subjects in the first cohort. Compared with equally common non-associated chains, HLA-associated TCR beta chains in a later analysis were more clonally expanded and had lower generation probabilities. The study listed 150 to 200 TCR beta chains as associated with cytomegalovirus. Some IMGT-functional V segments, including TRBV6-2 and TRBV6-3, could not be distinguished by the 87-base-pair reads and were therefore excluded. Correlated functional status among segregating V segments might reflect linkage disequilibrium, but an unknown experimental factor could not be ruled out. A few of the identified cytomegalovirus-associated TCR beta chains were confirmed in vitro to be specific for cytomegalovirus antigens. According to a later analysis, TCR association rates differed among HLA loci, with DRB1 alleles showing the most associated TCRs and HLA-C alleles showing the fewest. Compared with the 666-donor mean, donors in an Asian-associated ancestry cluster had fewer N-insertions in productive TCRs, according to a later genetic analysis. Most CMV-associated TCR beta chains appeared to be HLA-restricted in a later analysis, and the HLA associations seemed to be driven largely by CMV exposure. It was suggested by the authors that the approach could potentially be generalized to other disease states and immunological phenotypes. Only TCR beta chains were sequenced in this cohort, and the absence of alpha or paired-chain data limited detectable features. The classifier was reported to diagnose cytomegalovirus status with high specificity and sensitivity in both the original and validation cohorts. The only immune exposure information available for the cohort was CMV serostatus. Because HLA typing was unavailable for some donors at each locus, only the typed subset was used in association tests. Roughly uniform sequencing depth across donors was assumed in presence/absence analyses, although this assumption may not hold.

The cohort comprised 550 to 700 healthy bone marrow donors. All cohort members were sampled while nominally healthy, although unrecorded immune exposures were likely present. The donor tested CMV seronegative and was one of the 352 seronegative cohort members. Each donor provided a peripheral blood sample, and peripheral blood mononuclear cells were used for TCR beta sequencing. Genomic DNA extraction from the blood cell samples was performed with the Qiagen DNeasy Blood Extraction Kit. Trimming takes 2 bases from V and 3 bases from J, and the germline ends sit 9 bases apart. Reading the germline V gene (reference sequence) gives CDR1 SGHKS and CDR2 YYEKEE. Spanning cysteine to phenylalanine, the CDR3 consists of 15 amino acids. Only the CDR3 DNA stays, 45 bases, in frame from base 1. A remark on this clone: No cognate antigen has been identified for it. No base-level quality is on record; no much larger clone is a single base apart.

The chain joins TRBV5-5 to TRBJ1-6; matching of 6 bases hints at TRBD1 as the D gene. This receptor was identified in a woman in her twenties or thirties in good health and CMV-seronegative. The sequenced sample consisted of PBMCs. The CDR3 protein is CASSFKGGYNSPLHF. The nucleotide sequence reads TGTGCCAGCAGCTTTAAAGGGGGCTATAATTCACCCCTCCACTTT.